The 21 T cell receptor beta chains below come from one sample, sequenced in a study of blood T cell repertoires in COVID-19. Using immunoSEQ multiplex PCR, the repertoire was profiled, and TCRdb retains in-frame clones only, with some absent. Altogether fewer than 200,000 clones are present, around 82% being singletons, with the ten largest covering roughly 19%. Input material: peripheral blood. The receptors were gathered from a woman aged 70 to 79 who had recovered from COVID-19.

This clone was detected only a few times. The V call is TRBV2, the J call TRBJ1-5, with 7 bases fitting TRBD1. V lost 2 bases and J lost 9; bases outside the gene matches: 10. The germline CDR1 and CDR2 sequences are SNHLY and FYNNEI. This CDR3 is built from 15 residues. CDR3 bases: TGTGCCAGCAGTGAACTCCGGGGACAGTCTCGGCCCCAGCATTTT. Its protein product is CASSELRGQSRPQHF.

This clone was seen only once. This chain uses TRBV6-5 with TRBJ2-7; TRBD2 aligns across 7 bases. This CDR3 is built from 14 residues. Trimming at V came to 6 bases and at J to 12 bases, leaving 17 bases not matched to a gene. Germline V CDR1 and CDR2: MNHEY, SVGAGI. The CDR3 spells CASRPSISGTSGYF. The CDR3 DNA reads TGTGCCAGCAGGCCCTCGATCAGCGGGACGTCTGGGTACTTC.

CDR3 nucleotides: TGTGCCAGCAGCGCGGACAGGGGGCGAGCTTTCTTT. This encodes CASSADRGRAFF. V usage is TRBV9 and J usage is TRBJ1-1; TRBD1 agrees at 11 bases. The V segment lost 3 bases and the J segment 10 bases; nucleotides outside the gene matches: 2. The CDR3 is 12 amino acids. Germline V gene lookup returns CDR1 SGDLS and CDR2 YYNGEE.

The table lists this clone with a count of one. The chain employs TRBV5-1 and TRBJ1-2; no clear D gene. The CDR3 is made up of 15 amino acids. CDR1 and CDR2 from the germline V gene are SGHRS and YFSETQ. Trimming removed 3 bases at V and 7 bases at J, with 19 bases between. CDR3 loop: CASSSGALRGGGYTF. CDR3 sequence (DNA): TGCGCCAGCAGCTCTGGTGCCCTACGAGGAGGTGGCTACACCTTC. Drawing the rest from reference TRBV5-1 and TRBJ1-2, the complete variable domain is KAGVTQTPRYLIKTRGQQVTLSCSPISGHRSVSWYQQTPGQGLQFLFEYFSETQRNKGNFPGRFSGRQFSNSRSEMNVSTLELGDSALYLCASSSGALRGGGYTFGSGTRLTVV.

Written as DNA, the CDR3 is TGTGCCAGCTCACCCTCGACAGAAACTAATGAAAAACTGTTTTTT. Its protein is CASSPSTETNEKLFF. The gene calls are TRBV18 and TRBJ1-4, with a weak D call TRBD1 (5 bases). V was clipped by 3 bases and J by 1 base, with 9 bases between them. This CDR3 spans 15 amino acids. CDR1 is KGHSH and CDR2 is LQKENI in the germline V gene.

J is TRBJ2-1 and V is TRBV28; 13 nucleotides agree with TRBD2. The germline V gene encodes CDR1 MDHEN and CDR2 SYDVKM. V lost 5 bases and J lost 2; bases outside the gene matches: 6. The CDR3 has 17 amino acids. The CDR3 here is CASSPRGLAGPYNEQFF. In DNA, the CDR3 is TGTGCCAGCAGTCCGCGGGGACTAGCGGGACCCTACAATGAGCAGTTCTTC.

J is TRBJ1-2 and V is TRBV16; D ambiguous. The V gene lost 4 bases and the J gene lost 4 bases, with 13 bases spanning the gap. Germline assignment: CDR1 KGHSY and CDR2 FQNENV. CDR3 size: 14 residues. CDR3 sequence (DNA): TGTGCCAGCAGCCCCTCCCAACGGGGCTATGGCTACACCTTC. It encodes CASSPSQRGYGYTF.

The V call is TRBV10-3, the J call TRBJ1-1; 12 positions match TRBD1. This CDR3 contains 16 residues. Germline loops: CDR1 ENHRY, CDR2 SYGVKD. The junction had 7 bases not matched to a gene; V was cut back by 2 bases and J by 6 bases. CDR3 loop: CAISEPTGTGGPEAFF. The CDR3 nucleotides are TGTGCCATCAGTGAGCCAACCGGGACAGGGGGCCCTGAAGCTTTCTTT.

The V call is TRBV2, the J call TRBJ2-7, with D unclear. This CDR3 region has 13 residues. The germline V gene encodes CDR1 SNHLY and CDR2 FYNNEI. The ends were cut back, 2 bases at V and 12 bases at J, with 17 bases in the middle. CDR3 sequence (DNA): TGTGCCAGCAGTGAATTTGCCGGGTCTCCGATGTACTTC. This sequence encodes CASSEFAGSPMYF. Full variable domain (outside the CDR3, taken from reference TRBV2 and TRBJ2-7): EPEVTQTPSHQVTQMGQEVILRCVPISNHLYFYWYRQILGQKVEFLVSFYNNEISEKSEIFDDQFSVERPDGSNFTLKIRSTKLEDSAMYFCASSEFAGSPMYFGPGTRLTVT.

The chain joins TRBV20-1 to TRBJ1-2, with D perhaps matching TRBD1 (6 bases). Germline-derived CDR1 and CDR2 are DFQATT and SNEGSKA (reference sequence). The CDR3 spans 14 residues. V gave up 3 bases and J gave up 7 bases, with 18 bases separating them. The chain's CDR3 is CSASGGARGGGYTF. CDR3 nucleotide sequence: TGCAGTGCTAGTGGAGGTGCCAGGGGTGGTGGCTACACCTTC.

This clone was counted a single time. V usage is TRBV9 and J usage is TRBJ2-2, with D hard to call. Trimming took off 0 bases at V and 1 base at J, with 10 bases between the two ends. The CDR3 length is 16 residues. Germline V gene sequence: CDR1 SGDLS, CDR2 YYNGEE. The CDR3 coding sequence is TGTGCCAGCAGCGTAGTTGGGCCGGTGAACACCGGGGAGCTGTTTTTT. Residues: CASSVVGPVNTGELFF.

This clone has a single count. This chain links TRBV11-2 with TRBJ2-3, with D perhaps TRBD1 (5 bases). The CDR3 is made up of 13 amino acids. Between the trimmed V and J ends, which lost 10 bases and 2 bases, there was a span of 13 bases. Germline lookup yields CDR1 SGHAT and CDR2 FQNNGV. CDR3 DNA: TGTGCCACCCAGAAGGGGTTCACAGATACGCAGTATTTT. It encodes CATQKGFTDTQYF.

This rearrangement joins TRBV20-1 to TRBJ2-1; D might be TRBD2 (5 bases). Germline-derived CDR1 and CDR2 are DFQATT and SNEGSKA (reference sequence). Trimming took 3 bases from V and 0 from J, leaving 12 bases between them. The length of the CDR3 is 15 residues. CDR3 region: CSASLGMGSYNEQFF. The CDR3 bases are TGCAGTGCTAGTCTCGGGATGGGCTCCTACAATGAGCAGTTCTTC.

The V gene is TRBV19, the J gene TRBJ2-5; no firm D call. The germline V gene has CDR1 LNHDA and CDR2 SQIVND (reference sequence). The CDR3 length is 14 residues. V lost 5 bases and J lost 5, with 15 bases in between. The CDR3 sequence is CASSATGSGETQYF. As DNA, the CDR3 is TGTGCCAGTAGTGCAACCGGGTCCGGGGAGACCCAGTACTTC.

The chain links TRBV27 to TRBJ1-1; D not certain. Germline CDR1 and CDR2: MNHEY and SMNVEV (reference sequence). Trimming took off 6 bases at V and 2 bases at J, with 19 bases between the two ends. The CDR3 runs to 16 residues. DNA for the CDR3: TGTGCCAGCAGCCGGCCCAGTGTGGGCAGCAACACTGAAGCTTTCTTT. Its translation is CASSRPSVGSNTEAFF.

This chain connects TRBV30 to TRBJ2-7, with 8 bases aligning to TRBD2. V gave up 5 bases and J gave up 2 bases; unmatched junction bases: 8. The CDR3 covers 14 residues. Germline-derived CDR1 and CDR2 are GTSNPN and SVGIG (reference sequence). In DNA, the CDR3 is TGTGCCTGGGCCTCAGCGGGGGCCCCCTACGAGCAGTACTTC. Amino acids: CAWASAGAPYEQYF. Supplemented by reference TRBV30 and TRBJ2-7, the full variable domain reads SQTIHQWPATLVQPVGSPLSLECTVEGTSNPNLYWYRQAAGRGLQLLFYSVGIGQISSEVPQNLSASRPQDRQFILSSKKLLLSDSGFYLCAWASAGAPYEQYFGPGTRLTVT.

This chain joins TRBV7-2 and TRBJ2-5; 7 bases fit TRBD2. The CDR3 is 15 residues long. The V gene end was trimmed by 5 bases and the J gene end by 4 bases; junction bases not matched to a gene: 10. The germline V gene has CDR1 SGHTA and CDR2 FQGNSA. CDR3 coding DNA: TGTGCCAGCAGCCCCCCACTGGGGGGGGGAGAGACCCAGTACTTC. Translation gives CASSPPLGGGETQYF.

This chain connects TRBV5-4 to TRBJ1-6, with no clear D. Per the germline V gene, CDR1 is SGHNT and CDR2 is YYREEE (reference sequence). The V gene lost 4 bases and the J gene lost 6 bases, with 14 bases spanning the gap. This CDR3 contains 15 residues. CDR3 in amino acids: CASSVGREGNSPLHF. The CDR3 DNA is TGTGCCAGCAGCGTGGGGAGAGAGGGTAATTCACCCCTCCACTTT.

This clone was recorded once. This rearrangement joins TRBV7-3 to TRBJ2-6; D is uncertain. The CDR3 is made up of 15 amino acids. V was clipped by 7 bases and J by 2 bases, with 12 bases between them. The germline gives CDR1 SGHTA, CDR2 FQGTGA. The CDR3 nucleotides are TGTGCCAGCACCACCACCACAGCTGGGGCCAACGTCCTGACTTTC. Residues: CASTTTTAGANVLTF.

This clone was recorded once. CDR3 nucleotide sequence: TGTGCCAGCAGCCAAGATGGGGCAGGGCGGGGCTACACCTTC. Translation gives CASSQDGAGRGYTF. The rearrangement joins TRBV4-2 to TRBJ1-2; tentative D call: TRBD1 (5 bases). The germline V gene has CDR1 LGHNA and CDR2 YNFKEQ. V was shortened by 0 bases and J by 8 bases, with 13 bases between the two germline ends. The CDR3 consists of 14 residues.

The chain has TRBV6-6 and TRBJ1-4, with D possibly being TRBD1 (5 bases). This CDR3 is built from 15 residues. CDR1 and CDR2 (germline): MNHNY, SVGAGI (reference sequence). Trimming left V 6 bases short and J 8 bases short, with 19 bases between. CDR3 in amino acids: CASSRTARASEKLFF. CDR3 DNA: TGTGCCAGCAGCCGCACGGCCAGGGCCTCCGAAAAACTGTTTTTT.